The rows below give T cell receptor beta chains drawn from one sample of a study of shared clonotypes between healthy human individuals. Assay: immunoSEQ multiplex PCR; the TCRdb copy retains only in-frame clones and omits some. The repertoire includes about 980,000 clones, roughly 72% of them detected once, and approximately 1.5% sits in the top ten. The sequenced material came from memory CD4+ T cells sorted from blood. All receptors come from a young man in good health. The CDR3 runs from the conserved cysteine through the conserved F or W. A D gene is named only where the DNA matches it firmly. Only some rows state a clone size, as once, few, many or a class for expanded clones.

J: TRBJ1-2
V: TRBV7-6
size: -
D: TRBD1
DNA: TGTGCCAGCAGCCCTCCTGGGACAGGAGGAGGCTACACCTTC
CDR3: CASSPPGTGGGYTF

J: TRBJ2-3
V: TRBV28
size: -
D: -
DNA: TGTGCCAGCAGTTTACGATTTGGTGGAGGGACAGATACGCAGTATTTT
CDR3: CASSLRFGGGTDTQYF

J: TRBJ1-4
V: TRBV19
size: -
D: TRBD1
DNA: TGTGCCAGTAGTGGGATTCCGATCGGGACAGGGGCAACTAATGAAAAACTGTTTTTT
CDR3: CASSGIPIGTGATNEKLFF

J: TRBJ1-2
V: TRBV7-6
size: -
D: -
DNA: TGTGCCAGCAGCGGGCCCGACAGGTTGGTCGACGGCTACACCTTC
CDR3: CASSGPDRLVDGYTF

J: TRBJ1-5
V: TRBV19
size: -
D: -
DNA: TGTGCCAGTGCCGACGTCTATCAGCCCCAGCATTTT
CDR3: CASADVYQPQHF

J: TRBJ2-2
V: TRBV6-1
size: -
D: -
DNA: TGTGCCAGCAGTGACGGACCTGTAGCCGGGGAGCTGTTTTTT
CDR3: CASSDGPVAGELFF

J: TRBJ2-3
V: TRBV30
size: -
D: -
DNA: TGTGCCTGGACCCTTGTTACAGATACGCAGTATTTT
CDR3: CAWTLVTDTQYF

J: TRBJ2-6
V: TRBV10-2
size: -
D: -
DNA: TGCGCCAGCAGTGAGTGGGGCTCTGGGGCCAACGTCCTGACTTTC
CDR3: CASSEWGSGANVLTF

J: TRBJ1-2
V: TRBV4-1
size: -
D: -
DNA: TGCGCCAGCACCCTGGGGCCCCGCTATGGCTACACCTTC
CDR3: CASTLGPRYGYTF

J: TRBJ1-2
V: TRBV9
size: -
D: -
DNA: TGTGCCAGCAGCGTAGCGGTAGGGGTCTATGGCTACACCTTC
CDR3: CASSVAVGVYGYTF

J: TRBJ1-3
V: TRBV2
size: -
D: -
DNA: TGTGCCAGCCAGGCCTCTGGAAACACCATATATTTT
CDR3: CASQASGNTIYF

J: TRBJ1-6
V: TRBV2
size: -
D: TRBD1
DNA: TGTGCCAGCAGTCCACAGGGGGCCTCTAATTCACCCCTCCACTTT
CDR3: CASSPQGASNSPLHF

J: TRBJ2-7
V: TRBV5-1
size: -
D: TRBD1
DNA: TGCGCCAGCAGCTCCACCGGGACAGGGTCCGAGCAGTACTTC
CDR3: CASSSTGTGSEQYF

J: TRBJ2-2
V: TRBV11-3
size: once
D: -
DNA: TGTGCCAGCAGCTTAGGGGGCGTCGGGGCCCTAGAGACCGGGGAGCTGTTTTTT
CDR3: CASSLGGVGALETGELFF

J: TRBJ2-7
V: TRBV6-5
size: -
D: -
DNA: TGTGCCAGCAGTTACCAGATCAACGGCTACGAGCAGTACTTC
CDR3: CASSYQINGYEQYF

J: TRBJ2-1
V: TRBV11-2
size: -
D: -
DNA: TGTGCCAGCAGACCGACCGGGACGACCTTAGGGGAGCAGTTCTTC
CDR3: CASRPTGTTLGEQFF

J: TRBJ1-4
V: TRBV30
size: -
D: -
DNA: TGTGCCTGGAATCTAGGGCGGCAGCGAAGCGATAATGAAAAACTGTTTTTT
CDR3: CAWNLGRQRSDNEKLFF

J: TRBJ1-6
V: TRBV2
size: -
D: -
DNA: TGTGCCAGCAAATCTTCGGGACAAGAAGGTTCACCCCTCCACTTT
CDR3: CASKSSGQEGSPLHF

J: TRBJ2-1
V: TRBV4-1
size: -
D: -
DNA: TGCGCCAGCAGCCAAGGGGCGGGGTTCGCGAATGAGCAGTTCTTC
CDR3: CASSQGAGFANEQFF

J: TRBJ2-1
V: TRBV5-6
size: -
D: -
DNA: TGTGCCAGCAGCTTGAGGCTGAATGAGCAGTTCTTC
CDR3: CASSLRLNEQFF

J: TRBJ2-3
V: TRBV5-1
size: -
D: TRBD2
DNA: TGCGCCAGCAGCCGGGCCGGGGACTACTCAGATACGCAGTATTTT
CDR3: CASSRAGDYSDTQYF

J: TRBJ1-5
V: TRBV5-6
size: once
D: TRBD1
DNA: TGTGCCAGCAGCTTGCTCAGGGGGGATCAGCCCCAGCATTTT
CDR3: CASSLLRGDQPQHF

J: TRBJ1-3
V: TRBV6-5
size: -
D: -
DNA: TGTGCCAGCAGTTACTCGAACGGTCCCGGAAACACCATATATTTT
CDR3: CASSYSNGPGNTIYF

J: TRBJ2-7
V: TRBV11-2
size: -
D: TRBD1
DNA: TGTGCCAGCAGCCCTGACAGGGGTGCGTCCTACGAGCAGTACTTC
CDR3: CASSPDRGASYEQYF

J: TRBJ2-7
V: TRBV28
size: -
D: -
DNA: TGTGCCAGCAAGGGACCCAATCCCTACGAGCAGTACTTC
CDR3: CASKGPNPYEQYF

J: TRBJ2-5
V: TRBV25-1
size: -
D: -
DNA: TGTGCCAGCAGTGATCCAGGGGTGGAGACCCAGTACTTC
CDR3: CASSDPGVETQYF

J: TRBJ2-5
V: TRBV2
size: -
D: -
DNA: TGTGCCTCGGGGGCGCTAGCCAAAAAAGGAGAGACCCAGTACTTC
CDR3: CASGALAKKGETQYF

J: TRBJ1-2
V: TRBV6-5
size: -
D: TRBD1
DNA: TGTGCCAGCAGTTTAGGAGGGGGCTGGGACTATGGCTACACCTTC
CDR3: CASSLGGGWDYGYTF

J: TRBJ2-2
V: TRBV6-1
size: -
D: -
DNA: TGTGCCAGCAGTGAACTTCAACGTGGCACCGGGGAGCTGTTTTTT
CDR3: CASSELQRGTGELFF

J: TRBJ2-2
V: TRBV19
size: -
D: -
DNA: TGTGCCAGTAGTCATAGGCAGAGCACTGGCACCGGGGAGCTGTTTTTT
CDR3: CASSHRQSTGTGELFF

J: TRBJ2-2
V: TRBV7-9
size: few
D: -
DNA: TGTGCCAGCAGCTTCTTTCGCCCCGGGGAGCTGTTTTTT
CDR3: CASSFFRPGELFF

J: TRBJ1-2
V: TRBV5-1
size: -
D: -
DNA: TGCGCCAGCAGCTTAACGGGGGTCTATGGCTACACCTTC
CDR3: CASSLTGVYGYTF

J: TRBJ1-1
V: TRBV5-4
size: once
D: TRBD1
DNA: TGTGCCAGCAGCCTGGACAGGGGATCGAACACTGAAGCTTTCTTT
CDR3: CASSLDRGSNTEAFF

J: TRBJ2-7
V: TRBV5-1
size: -
D: TRBD2
DNA: TGCGCCAGCAGCTTAAGCGGGGGGTCCTCCTACGAGCAGTACTTC
CDR3: CASSLSGGSSYEQYF

J: TRBJ2-7
V: TRBV2
size: -
D: TRBD2
DNA: TGTGCCAGCAGCATTGGTAGCGGGGGCTACGAGCAGTACTTC
CDR3: CASSIGSGGYEQYF

J: TRBJ1-1
V: TRBV6-6
size: few
D: -
DNA: TGTGCCAGCAGTTCCCCGTCTCTGAAGCCTGAAGCTTTCTTT
CDR3: CASSSPSLKPEAFF

J: TRBJ2-7
V: TRBV10-1
size: -
D: -
DNA: TGCGCCAGCAGTGAGAGTCGAGGGCTGATGCAGTACTTC
CDR3: CASSESRGLMQYF

J: TRBJ1-1
V: TRBV5-1
size: -
D: -
DNA: TGCGCCAGCAGCTACTCGCGAGGCGGGAACACTGAAGCTTTCTTT
CDR3: CASSYSRGGNTEAFF

J: TRBJ2-3
V: TRBV10-1
size: -
D: -
DNA: TGCGCCAGCAGTGAGTCGGAGGGCCGCACGCAGTATTTT
CDR3: CASSESEGRTQYF

J: TRBJ2-7
V: TRBV18
size: few
D: -
DNA: TGTGCCAGCTCTCAAGGACAAGGCTACGAGCAGTACTTC
CDR3: CASSQGQGYEQYF

J: TRBJ2-1
V: TRBV30
size: -
D: -
DNA: TGTGCCTGGGCTCGAGGGAGGGGGGCTTGGAATGAGCAGTTCTTC
CDR3: CAWARGRGAWNEQFF

J: TRBJ1-4
V: TRBV7-2
size: -
D: TRBD1
DNA: TGTGCCAGCAGCCTCGACAGGGGGAGTGAAAAACTGTTTTTT
CDR3: CASSLDRGSEKLFF

J: TRBJ2-5
V: TRBV30
size: -
D: -
DNA: TGTGCCTGGAGTGTACAGGCCGAGACCCAGTACTTC
CDR3: CAWSVQAETQYF

J: TRBJ2-7
V: TRBV6-1
size: -
D: -
DNA: TGTGCCAGCAGTGAAGCGCAAATTGGTCGCAGGGCGGCGTACTTC
CDR3: CASSEAQIGRRAAYF

J: TRBJ1-5
V: TRBV5-1
size: -
D: -
DNA: TGCGCCAGCAGCTGGAGTGGGGGTAGCAATCAGCCCCAGCATTTT
CDR3: CASSWSGGSNQPQHF

J: TRBJ1-2
V: TRBV30
size: few
D: -
DNA: TGTGCCTGGAGTGAACCATGGGGCTACACCTTC
CDR3: CAWSEPWGYTF

J: TRBJ2-4
V: TRBV6-6
size: many
D: TRBD2
DNA: TGTGCCAGCAGGCTACGGGAGGGCGACAAAAACATTCAGTACTTC
CDR3: CASRLREGDKNIQYF

J: TRBJ1-6
V: TRBV4-2
size: few
D: TRBD1
DNA: TGTGCCAGCAGCCCTGGGACAGACCTTAATTCACCCCTCCACTTT
CDR3: CASSPGTDLNSPLHF

J: TRBJ2-3
V: TRBV6-6
size: -
D: TRBD2
DNA: TGTGCCAGCAGTGTGACTAGCGCCCGTACGCAGTATTTT
CDR3: CASSVTSARTQYF

J: TRBJ2-5
V: TRBV5-1
size: -
D: -
DNA: TGCGCCAGCAGCCAAGGCCTGGGGCTACAAGAGACCCAGTACTTC
CDR3: CASSQGLGLQETQYF